This T cell receptor (beta chain) is from a study of blood T cell repertoires in COVID-19. Study-level background: Sources were T cells, B-cell-depleted T cells, or PBMCs; the material itself was cDNA or gDNA.

As regards this clone: In the same sample, other DNA sequences code for this CDR3.

Trimming left V 1 base short and J 3 bases short, with 4 bases between. The CDR3 consists of 11 residues. Germline CDR1 reads GTSNPN; CDR2 reads SVGIG (reference sequence). One Seattle source followed patients from active infection through their disease course. Original methodology: Scientists estimated how many nucleated cells there were by amplifying reference gene primers. Sequencing was performed with immunoSEQ multiplex PCR; in TCRdb, only in-frame clones are kept and a portion is missing. V and J calls plus clone size are reproduced from that table; the DNA served to infer D and trimming. The profile shows fewer than 350,000 clones, around nine tenths of them singletons.

This receptor was taken from an older woman with COVID-19, enrolled during active disease. The chain uses TRBV30 and TRBJ2-7; D gene ambiguous. Sequenced sample: peripheral blood. CDR3 amino acids: CAWSGGYEQYF. The CDR3, as DNA: TGTGCCTGGAGTGGAGGCTACGAGCAGTACTTC.